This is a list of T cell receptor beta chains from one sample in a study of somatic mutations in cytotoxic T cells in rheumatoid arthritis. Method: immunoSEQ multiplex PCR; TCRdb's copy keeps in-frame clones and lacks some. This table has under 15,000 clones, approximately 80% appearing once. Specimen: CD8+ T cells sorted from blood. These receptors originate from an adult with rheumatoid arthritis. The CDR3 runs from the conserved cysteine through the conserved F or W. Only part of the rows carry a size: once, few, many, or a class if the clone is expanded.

CDR3 protein: CASAWAGVNTEAFF; clone size: .; J gene: TRBJ1-1; V gene: TRBV12-5
CDR3 protein: CASSYTGAPYEQYF; clone size: .; J gene: TRBJ2-7; V gene: TRBV5-1
CDR3 protein: CASGSDYLGDEQFF; clone size: .; J gene: TRBJ2-1; V gene: TRBV12-5
CDR3 protein: CASSFLAGVSFDEQFF; clone size: few; J gene: TRBJ2-1; V gene: TRBV7-9
CDR3 protein: CASYGTGNTGELFF; clone size: .; J gene: TRBJ2-2; V gene: TRBV2
CDR3 protein: CASSLAQGIRYEQYF; clone size: .; J gene: TRBJ2-7; V gene: TRBV28
CDR3 protein: CASKYRGRGTEAFF; clone size: .; J gene: TRBJ1-1; V gene: TRBV28
CDR3 protein: CASSIAGGLDYEQYF; clone size: .; J gene: TRBJ2-7; V gene: TRBV19
CDR3 protein: CAISESRGGYGYTF; clone size: .; J gene: TRBJ1-2; V gene: TRBV10-3
CDR3 protein: CASSLRAGVLSTDTQYF; clone size: .; J gene: TRBJ2-3; V gene: TRBV7-2
CDR3 protein: CASSYSGELNEQFF; clone size: .; J gene: TRBJ2-1; V gene: TRBV6-6
CDR3 protein: CASSPGLGYVYEQYF; clone size: .; J gene: TRBJ2-7; V gene: TRBV28
CDR3 protein: CASSLSKSGLSYEQYF; clone size: .; J gene: TRBJ2-7; V gene: TRBV27
CDR3 protein: CASSPITANTEAFF; clone size: .; J gene: TRBJ1-1; V gene: TRBV28
CDR3 protein: CASSEWGLAGYEQFF; clone size: once; J gene: TRBJ2-1; V gene: TRBV6-1
CDR3 protein: CASSLLETGLETQYF; clone size: few; J gene: TRBJ2-5; V gene: TRBV7-9
CDR3 protein: CASSSGSTAGLSYEQYF; clone size: once; J gene: TRBJ2-7; V gene: TRBV11-3
CDR3 protein: CASSPRDRASSYEQYF; clone size: .; J gene: TRBJ2-7; V gene: TRBV11-3
CDR3 protein: CASSLTVPGTGEDQPQHF; clone size: .; J gene: TRBJ1-5; V gene: TRBV27
CDR3 protein: CASSQDLSYGYTF; clone size: medium-sized; J gene: TRBJ1-2; V gene: TRBV14
CDR3 protein: CASSLGQTYEQYF; clone size: .; J gene: .; V gene: TRBV6-5
CDR3 protein: CASSSPGGGNEQFF; clone size: .; J gene: TRBJ2-1; V gene: TRBV9
CDR3 protein: CATSREGLTEAFF; clone size: once; J gene: TRBJ1-1; V gene: TRBV15
CDR3 protein: CASSNTRWNEQFF; clone size: .; J gene: TRBJ2-1; V gene: TRBV7-3
CDR3 protein: CATSRDKGTGYGYTF; clone size: .; J gene: TRBJ1-2; V gene: TRBV15
CDR3 protein: CSGLILGRQYF; clone size: .; J gene: TRBJ2-7; V gene: TRBV29-1
CDR3 protein: CASSESTNYEQYF; clone size: .; J gene: TRBJ2-7; V gene: TRBV10-1
CDR3 protein: CSARLDTGELFF; clone size: .; J gene: TRBJ2-2; V gene: TRBV29-1
CDR3 protein: CASSLSWTTEAFF; clone size: .; J gene: TRBJ1-1; V gene: TRBV27
CDR3 protein: CASSPDNEQFF; clone size: .; J gene: TRBJ2-1; V gene: TRBV18
CDR3 protein: CASSFLPAGLAGGTDTQYF; clone size: .; J gene: TRBJ2-3; V gene: TRBV5-1
CDR3 protein: CASSLSRVGYNEQFF; clone size: .; J gene: TRBJ2-1; V gene: TRBV7-9
CDR3 protein: CASSPPRGGSNYGYTF; clone size: .; J gene: TRBJ1-2; V gene: TRBV18
CDR3 protein: CASSQDPSGLPNEQFF; clone size: .; J gene: TRBJ2-1; V gene: TRBV4-1
CDR3 protein: CASSGVTDTQYF; clone size: .; J gene: TRBJ2-3; V gene: TRBV9
CDR3 protein: CASSPTGTDSSYEQYF; clone size: .; J gene: TRBJ2-7; V gene: TRBV9
CDR3 protein: CASSPVGIPGIQFF; clone size: .; J gene: TRBJ1-4; V gene: TRBV28
CDR3 protein: CASSLGGVLDTEAFF; clone size: .; J gene: TRBJ1-1; V gene: TRBV7-9
CDR3 protein: CASITTGASNTEAFF; clone size: .; J gene: TRBJ1-1; V gene: TRBV28
CDR3 protein: CATSRDRGSNQPQHF; clone size: few; J gene: TRBJ1-5; V gene: TRBV15
CDR3 protein: CSGGHLNTEAFF; clone size: .; J gene: TRBJ1-1; V gene: TRBV29-1
CDR3 protein: CASSYPKEISEQYF; clone size: .; J gene: TRBJ2-7; V gene: TRBV6-6
CDR3 protein: CASSSDWDNEQFF; clone size: .; J gene: TRBJ2-1; V gene: TRBV6-5
CDR3 protein: CASRSLLTNTEAFF; clone size: .; J gene: TRBJ1-1; V gene: TRBV6-5
CDR3 protein: CASSGTDSQETQYF; clone size: .; J gene: TRBJ2-5; V gene: TRBV28
CDR3 protein: CASSYWTDYTEAFF; clone size: .; J gene: TRBJ1-1; V gene: TRBV11-2
CDR3 protein: CSAPGEDTQYF; clone size: .; J gene: TRBJ2-3; V gene: TRBV20-1
CDR3 protein: CATSRDGKGGQPQHF; clone size: few; J gene: TRBJ1-5; V gene: TRBV15
CDR3 protein: CARRDSGANVLTF; clone size: .; J gene: TRBJ2-6; V gene: TRBV2
CDR3 protein: CASSLIGASGYSYNEQFF; clone size: .; J gene: TRBJ2-1; V gene: TRBV11-3
CDR3 protein: CAWSEVGENYEQYF; clone size: .; J gene: TRBJ2-7; V gene: TRBV30
CDR3 protein: CASSLNQGEQYF; clone size: .; J gene: TRBJ2-7; V gene: TRBV27
CDR3 protein: CASSPQLTLNTEAFF; clone size: .; J gene: TRBJ1-1; V gene: TRBV27